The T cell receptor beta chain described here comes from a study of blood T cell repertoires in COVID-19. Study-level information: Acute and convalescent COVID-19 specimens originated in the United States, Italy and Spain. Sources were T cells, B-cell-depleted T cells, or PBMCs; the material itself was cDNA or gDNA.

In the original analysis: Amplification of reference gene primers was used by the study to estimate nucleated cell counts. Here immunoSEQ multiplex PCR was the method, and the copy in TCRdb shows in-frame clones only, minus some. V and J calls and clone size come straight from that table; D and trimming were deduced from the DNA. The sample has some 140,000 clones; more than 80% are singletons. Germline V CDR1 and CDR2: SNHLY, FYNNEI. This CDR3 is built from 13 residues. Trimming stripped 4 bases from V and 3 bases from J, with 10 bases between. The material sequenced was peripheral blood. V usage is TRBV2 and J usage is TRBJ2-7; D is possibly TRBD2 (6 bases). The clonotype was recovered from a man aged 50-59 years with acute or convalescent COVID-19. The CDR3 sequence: CASSVRLDYEQYF. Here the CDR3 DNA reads TGTGCCAGCAGTGTGAGACTAGACTACGAGCAGTACTTC.